This section outlines one TCR beta chain sequence together with its context. This specimen belongs to a study of T cell changes during pregnancy in multiple sclerosis. The CDR3 totals 13 residues. V dropped 2 bases and J dropped 2 bases, with 7 bases sitting between them. CDR1 is MNHEY and CDR2 is SVGAGI in the germline V gene. Assay: immunoSEQ multiplex PCR; the TCRdb copy retains only in-frame clones and omits some. The sample includes 20,000 or so clones, over 80% seen only once; the top ten take 4.5% to 7%. This sequence was found in a female donor in good health, enrolled as a control in a pregnancy study. The sample here was CD8+ T cells from peripheral blood mononuclear cells, taken after pregnancy. The chain joins TRBV6-5 to TRBJ2-7; TRBD1 is a possible D gene (5 bases). CDR3 loop: CASSYPGTYEQYF. DNA of the CDR3: TGTGCCAGCAGTTACCCAGGGACCTACGAGCAGTACTTC.